This T cell receptor (beta chain) emerged from a study of cytomegalovirus exposure and HLA in healthy donors. It was with 60 Vbeta and 13 Jbeta primers that the PCR ran. Assay used: immunoSEQ multiplex PCR; TCRdb lists only in-frame clones, some missing. The sample contains 120,000 or so clones, around 80% of which appear only once. Overall study findings and caveats: Prior analysis indicated that the majority of TCR beta V segments exhibited productivity approximately 87% or approximately 30% of the time. There were 150 to 200 TCR beta chains listed as cytomegalovirus-associated.

Trimming took off 5 bases at V and 0 bases at J, with 17 bases between the two ends. Germline V gene lookup returns CDR1 LNHDA and CDR2 SQIVND (reference sequence). The CDR3 consists of 18 residues. This clone has a single count. Its antigen is not identified. Source material: PBMCs. The receptor's source is a female donor in good health and CMV-seropositive. The chain recombines TRBV19 with TRBJ1-6, with a possible D match to TRBD1 (5 bases). Here the CDR3 reads CASSLHGGTISYNSPLHF. The CDR3 nucleotides read TGTGCCAGTAGTCTCCATGGGGGGACTATCTCCTATAATTCACCCCTCCACTTT.